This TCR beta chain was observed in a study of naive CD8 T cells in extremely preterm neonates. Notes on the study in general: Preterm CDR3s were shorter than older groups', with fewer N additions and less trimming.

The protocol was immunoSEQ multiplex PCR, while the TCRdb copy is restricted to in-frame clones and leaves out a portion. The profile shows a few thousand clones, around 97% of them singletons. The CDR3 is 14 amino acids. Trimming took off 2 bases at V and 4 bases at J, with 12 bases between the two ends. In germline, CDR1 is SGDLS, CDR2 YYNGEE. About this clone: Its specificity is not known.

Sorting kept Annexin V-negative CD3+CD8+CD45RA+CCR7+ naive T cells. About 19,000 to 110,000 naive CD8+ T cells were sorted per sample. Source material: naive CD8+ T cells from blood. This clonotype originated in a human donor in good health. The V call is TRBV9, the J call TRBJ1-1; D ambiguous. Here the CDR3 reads CASSVRGGGTEAFF. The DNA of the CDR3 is TGTGCCAGCAGCGTGAGAGGAGGCGGCACTGAAGCTTTCTTT.